This T cell receptor beta chain was retrieved from a study of CD8 T cells in ankylosing spondylitis. This clonotype appeared a few times. Its matching antigen is unknown. MiXCR was run by TCRdb on the 5' RACE reads, yielding one entry per CDR3 protein. The sample comprises some 400,000 distinct CDR3 sequences, about 22% of which are singletons, and less than 20% rests with the top ten. The CDR3 sequence is 14 residues long. CDR1 is SGHRS, CDR2 YFSETQ, per germline. With 5 bases clipped from V and 0 bases from J, the junction kept 2 bases outside the gene matches. The study, taken as a whole, reports: Reportedly, matched ankylosing spondylitis synovial fluid was significantly enriched for disease-linked clones. One TCR beta motif, made up of under ten highly homologous variants, appeared characteristic of ankylosing spondylitis blood.

This clonotype originated in a male donor with ankylosing spondylitis. Sequenced input: blood, either unsorted or a sorted T cell fraction (not recorded which). J is TRBJ1-2 and V is TRBV5-1, with 9 bases fitting TRBD1. The CDR3, as DNA: TGCGCCAGCAGGGGGACAGGGCCTAACTATGGCTACACCTTC. This sequence encodes CASRGTGPNYGYTF.